This T cell receptor (beta chain) comes out of a study of technical replicates of blood from several donors. Measured with immunoSEQ multiplex PCR; TCRdb has only the in-frame clones, and not every one. The sample includes some 83,000 clones, roughly nine tenths of them seen just once. V was trimmed by 0 bases and J by 7 bases, leaving 12 bases between them. The CDR3 spans 15 residues. The germline gives CDR1 MNHNS, CDR2 SASEGT. Sequencing was performed on T cells isolated from PBMCs. This receptor was taken from a human donor in good health. The gene calls are TRBV6-1 and TRBJ1-4; D not resolved. The CDR3 coding sequence is TGTGCCAGCAGTGAAGCGTTTTTTATTAGTGAAAAACTGTTTTTT. This encodes CASSEAFFISEKLFF.